A selection of T cell receptor beta chains follows, all from one sample in a study of CD8 T cells in ankylosing spondylitis. Each CDR3 protein gets one entry after TCRdb re-called the 5' RACE reads with MiXCR. Of over 700,000 distinct CDR3 sequences in the sample, 15% to 20% were seen once. Sequencing was done on a sample of blood, either unsorted or a sorted T cell fraction (not recorded which). The receptors come from a male donor with ankylosing spondylitis. CDR3s include the opening cysteine and the closing phenylalanine or tryptophan. The D gene is left open where the match is weak. A row's size may be missing; if present it is once, few, many or a size class.

d_call	j_call	clone_size	v_call	cdr3_aa	cdr3_nt
TRBD1	TRBJ1-3	few	TRBV6-1	CASSPDRASGNTIYF	TGTGCCAGCAGTCCGGACAGGGCATCTGGAAACACCATATATTTT
-	TRBJ1-3	-	TRBV6-1	CASSQTIFGNTIYF	TGTGCCAGCAGCCAGACCATCTTTGGAAACACCATATATTTT
TRBD2	TRBJ2-1	-	TRBV29-1	CSVDSGSYNEQFF	TGCAGCGTTGATAGCGGGAGCTACAATGAGCAGTTCTTC
TRBD2	TRBJ2-3	-	TRBV20-1	CSADGGRATSTDTQYF	TGCAGTGCTGACGGCGGGAGGGCCACTAGCACAGATACGCAGTATTTT
-	TRBJ2-4	-	TRBV28	CASSPPATKNIQYF	TGTGCCAGCAGTCCCCCGGCTACCAAAAACATTCAGTACTTC
-	TRBJ2-7	few	TRBV7-2	CASRSTGVPFYEQYF	TGTGCCAGCAGGTCAACGGGGGTCCCCTTCTACGAGCAGTACTTC
TRBD2	TRBJ2-1	-	TRBV7-3	CASSFTSGKLVEQFF	TGTGCCAGCAGCTTTACTAGCGGGAAGTTGGTTGAGCAGTTCTTC
TRBD1	TRBJ2-1	many	TRBV5-1	CASSSGQGSNEQFF	TGCGCCAGCAGCTCCGGACAGGGGTCAAATGAGCAGTTCTTC
-	TRBJ2-7	few	TRBV28	CASRRGGASYEQYF	TGTGCCAGCAGGAGGGGGGGGGCGTCCTACGAGCAGTACTTC
-	TRBJ2-4	few	TRBV5-1	CASSPGSAKNIQYF	TGCGCCAGCAGCCCCGGTTCAGCCAAAAACATTCAGTACTTC
TRBD1	TRBJ2-3	-	TRBV24-1	CATSGGQGQETDTQYF	TGTGCCACCAGTGGTGGACAGGGGCAAGAGACAGATACGCAGTATTTT
-	TRBJ1-1	-	TRBV20-1	CSADGTTNTEAFF	TGCAGTGCTGACGGGACCACGAACACTGAAGCTTTCTTT
-	TRBJ1-2	-	TRBV20-1	CSAPTEIYGYTF	TGCAGTGCCCCCACAGAGATTTATGGCTACACCTTC
-	TRBJ2-3	-	TRBV5-1	CASSLVRGPTDTQYF	TGCGCCAGCAGCTTGGTGCGGGGACCCACAGATACGCAGTATTTT
-	TRBJ2-7	few	TRBV27	CARGSYEQYF	TGTGCCAGGGGCTCCTACGAGCAGTACTTC
TRBD1	TRBJ1-5	few	TRBV2	CASSEGQGGHQPQHF	TGTGCCAGCAGCGAAGGACAGGGCGGGCATCAGCCCCAGCATTTT
TRBD1	TRBJ2-2	-	TRBV19	CASRTGMTGELFF	TGTGCCAGCCGGACAGGGATGACCGGGGAGCTGTTTTTT
TRBD1	TRBJ2-5	few	TRBV28	CASSLWGQGETQYF	TGTGCCAGCAGTTTATGGGGACAGGGAGAGACCCAGTACTTC
-	TRBJ2-1	few	TRBV7-2	CASSPAGSSYNEQFF	TGTGCCAGCAGCCCGGCGGGTAGCTCCTACAATGAGCAGTTCTTC
-	TRBJ1-2	-	TRBV5-1	CASSPEGLANYGYTF	TGCGCCAGCAGCCCCGAGGGATTAGCTAACTATGGCTACACCTTC
TRBD1	TRBJ2-2	-	TRBV2	CASSEPDRGLLNANTGELFF	TGTGCCAGCAGTGAACCGGACAGGGGGCTACTCAATGCGAACACCGGGGAGCTGTTTTTT
-	TRBJ1-6	-	TRBV5-1	CASSTDGRAVNSPLHF	TGCGCCAGCAGCACGGACGGGAGGGCCGTTAATTCACCCCTCCACTTT
TRBD2	TRBJ2-1	few	TRBV27	CASSSQLAGYDEQFF	TGTGCCAGCAGTTCACAACTAGCGGGATACGATGAGCAGTTCTTC
-	TRBJ2-7	-	TRBV27	CASGLGPIAYEQYF	TGTGCCAGCGGACTGGGCCCAATCGCCTACGAGCAGTACTTC
-	TRBJ2-2	-	TRBV7-9	CASSALAGLGTGELFF	TGTGCCAGCAGCGCTCTTGCGGGATTAGGCACCGGGGAGCTGTTTTTT
-	TRBJ2-7	-	TRBV20-1	CSAKTENSYEQYF	TGCAGTGCAAAGACGGAAAACTCCTACGAGCAGTACTTC
-	TRBJ2-2	-	TRBV12-3/TRBV12-4	CASRKRNTGELFF	TGTGCCAGCAGGAAGCGGAACACCGGGGAGCTGTTTTTT
-	TRBJ1-6	-	TRBV4-3	CASSQESMYSPLHF	TGCGCCAGCAGCCAAGAGTCGATGTATTCACCCCTCCACTTT
TRBD1	TRBJ2-6	few	TRBV20-1	CSLRQGSGANVLTF	TGCAGCCTAAGACAGGGTTCCGGGGCCAACGTCCTGACTTTC
-	TRBJ2-7	few	TRBV20-1	CSAPNQGTGEQYF	TGCAGTGCTCCCAATCAGGGAACGGGCGAGCAGTACTTC
-	TRBJ2-7	-	TRBV12-3/TRBV12-4	CASSTRDTSYEQYF	TGTGCCAGCAGCACCCGGGACACCTCCTACGAGCAGTACTTC
TRBD1	TRBJ1-6	few	TRBV9	CASNGGTGSSPLHF	TGTGCCAGCAACGGGGGGACAGGGAGTTCACCCCTCCACTTT
-	TRBJ1-1	-	TRBV29-1	CSVEAGPGAFF	TGCAGCGTTGAAGCGGGCCCGGGGGCTTTCTTT
-	TRBJ1-1	few	TRBV11-2	CASSSQRVGNTEAFF	TGTGCCAGCAGCTCTCAACGGGTGGGGAACACTGAAGCTTTCTTT
-	TRBJ1-3	many	TRBV12-3/TRBV12-4	CASSPHGAQRNTIYF	TGTGCCAGCAGTCCTCACGGAGCCCAGAGAAACACCATATATTTT
-	TRBJ2-5	few	TRBV20-1	CSVKRAGETQYF	TGCAGTGTGAAGCGGGCGGGGGAGACCCAGTACTTC
-	TRBJ2-3	-	TRBV28	CATNSRGLTDTQYF	TGTGCCACCAATTCGAGGGGTTTAACAGATACGCAGTATTTT
-	TRBJ1-1	few	TRBV5-6	CASSLGPGMITEAFF	TGTGCCAGCAGCTTGGGCCCGGGGATGATCACTGAAGCTTTCTTT
TRBD1	TRBJ1-2	-	TRBV20-1	CSARPTGGNDGYTF	TGCAGTGCTAGACCCACAGGGGGCAACGATGGCTACACCTTC
-	TRBJ1-1	many	TRBV4-1	CASSQLGAGAQEAFF	TGCGCCAGCAGCCAACTGGGGGCGGGGGCCCAAGAAGCTTTCTTT
TRBD2	TRBJ2-7	-	TRBV20-1	CSAKEMGLAGSYEQYF	TGCAGTGCTAAGGAGATGGGACTAGCGGGGTCCTACGAGCAGTACTTC
TRBD2	TRBJ2-7	-	TRBV20-1	CSASPPGGSSYEQYF	TGCAGTGCTAGTCCCCCGGGGGGGAGCTCCTACGAGCAGTACTTC
TRBD1	TRBJ2-7	few	TRBV12-3/TRBV12-4	CASSPPGQPYHYEQYF	TGTGCCAGCAGTCCCCCGGGACAGCCTTACCACTACGAGCAGTACTTC
-	TRBJ1-5	few	TRBV12-3/TRBV12-4	CASSLDPASPQHF	TGTGCCAGCAGTTTAGATCCTGCCTCGCCCCAGCATTTT
-	TRBJ2-3	-	TRBV28	CASSLTRFYTDTQYF	TGTGCCAGCAGTTTAACCCGGTTTTACACAGATACGCAGTATTTT
-	TRBJ2-3	many	TRBV5-1	CASSEFWGEYADTQYF	TGCGCCAGCAGCGAATTCTGGGGCGAGTATGCAGATACGCAGTATTTT
-	TRBJ1-1	-	TRBV11-3	CASSWGRGTEAFF	TGTGCCAGCAGCTGGGGACGGGGCACTGAAGCTTTCTTT
-	TRBJ2-1	few	TRBV21-1	CASSKLGQGMSYNEQFF	TGTGCCAGCAGCAAGCTAGGACAGGGGATGTCCTACAATGAGCAGTTCTTC
-	TRBJ1-1	many	TRBV6-1	CASSPLRESRNTEAFF	TGTGCCAGCAGTCCTTTAAGGGAATCCCGAAACACTGAAGCTTTCTTT
TRBD2	TRBJ2-5	-	TRBV27	CASSPLGGVETQYF	TGTGCCAGCAGCCCCCTCGGGGGGGTGGAGACCCAGTACTTC
TRBD2	TRBJ2-2	-	TRBV5-1	CASSQQGLAGSTGELFF	TGCGCCAGCAGCCAACAGGGACTAGCGGGGAGCACCGGGGAGCTGTTTTTT
TRBD1	TRBJ2-3	-	TRBV5-6	CASSDVLGTGSRTQYF	TGTGCCAGCAGTGATGTTTTGGGGACAGGGTCACGTACGCAGTATTTT
-	TRBJ2-2	-	TRBV7-9	CASSPGTTSGELFF	TGTGCCAGCAGTCCCGGGACAACTTCCGGGGAGCTGTTTTTT
-	TRBJ2-2	-	TRBV12-3/TRBV12-4	CASSSPYGELFF	TGTGCCAGCAGTTCCCCTTACGGGGAGCTGTTTTTT
-	TRBJ2-1	few	TRBV20-1	CSERRPSYNEQFF	TGCAGTGAGAGGCGCCCCTCCTACAATGAGCAGTTCTTC
-	TRBJ2-7	few	TRBV20-1	CSALTWGYEQYF	TGCAGTGCCCTGACCTGGGGGTACGAGCAGTACTTC
-	TRBJ1-1	few	TRBV2	CAAPPEGMNTEAFF	TGTGCCGCTCCCCCAGAGGGAATGAACACTGAAGCTTTCTTT
TRBD1	TRBJ2-1	-	TRBV7-3	CASSLMTGSYNEQFF	TGTGCCAGCAGCCTAATGACAGGGTCCTACAATGAGCAGTTCTTC
-	TRBJ1-1	few	TRBV3-1	CASSQDLRSSTEAFF	TGTGCCAGCAGCCAAGATCTGAGATCCAGCACTGAAGCTTTCTTT
TRBD2	TRBJ2-2	-	TRBV3-1	CASSQTSGGPYAGELFF	TGTGCCAGCAGCCAGACTAGCGGGGGGCCATACGCCGGGGAGCTGTTTTTT